The present entry profiles one TCR beta chain with its context. Distinct nucleotide sequences in the sample also encode this CDR3. This sample stems from a study of blood T cell repertoires in COVID-19. Study at large: From the United States, Italy and Spain came samples of acute and convalescent COVID-19. The analysed material was cDNA or gDNA that came from T cells, B-cell-depleted T cells, or PBMCs.

As originally analysed: The assay estimated nucleated cells by amplifying reference gene primers. Sequenced by immunoSEQ multiplex PCR; TCRdb stores in-frame clones only, minus some. V, J and clone size are taken as reported in that table, and D and trimming were inferred from the DNA itself. The data show around 150,000 clones, about 92% seen once. In germline, CDR1 is LGHDT, CDR2 YNNKEL (reference sequence). The germline V and J ends were trimmed by 3 bases and 0 bases, with 12 bases remaining between them. The CDR3 is made up of 16 amino acids. The source of this sequence is a man between 60 and 70 years old with active or convalescent COVID-19. The V gene is TRBV3-1 (or the pseudogene TRBV3-2), the J gene TRBJ1-3; TRBD1 might be the D (5 bases). What was sequenced was peripheral blood. Here the CDR3 reads CASSQRQGDSGNTIYF. The CDR3 DNA reads as TGTGCCAGCAGCCAGCGGCAGGGTGACTCTGGAAACACCATATATTTT.